This TCR beta chain is drawn from a study of shared clonotypes between healthy human individuals. Study background: Per donor, CD8 memory used one plate, CD8 naive used two, CD4 memory used three and CD4 naive used three.

The naive CD8 population came from CD45RO-negative cells selected for CCR7, without terminally differentiated effector memory CD45RA+ cells. V dropped 3 bases and J dropped 1 base, with 6 bases sitting between them. The CDR3 totals 13 residues. The V gene's germline CDR1 is MDHEN and CDR2 SYDVKM. Study-wide points: Shared across a few donors were around 5% of the naive CD4 clonotypes. Generation probabilities of non-shared clonotypes were lower (relative to those shared by all four donors).

Regarding this clone: Its antigen is currently unknown. Other DNA sequences in the sample encode the same CDR3.

Sequenced by immunoSEQ multiplex PCR; TCRdb stores in-frame clones only, minus some. The top ten hold less than 1.5% of the sample, which has roughly 2,000,000 clones, about 95% seen once. The origin of this receptor is a man aged 18 to 29 in good health. The sample consisted of naive CD8+ T cells sorted from blood. The chain employs TRBV28 and TRBJ1-1; TRBD1 might be the D (5 bases). In nucleotides, the CDR3 is TGTGCCAGCAGTTTTGGACAGAACACTGAAGCTTTCTTT. Protein: CASSFGQNTEAFF.